There are a few counts of the clone carrying this TCR beta chain. Its specificity is unknown. Each cDNA held unique molecular identifiers, and template switching gave it a universal primer site. In TCRdb, the 5' RACE reads were re-called with MiXCR into one record per CDR3 protein. The sample contains just under 550,000 distinct CDR3 sequences, nearly 15% of which appear only once. CDR1 is SGHAT and CDR2 is FQNNGV in the germline V gene. This CDR3 spans 14 amino acids. The V and J ends lost 5 bases and 4 bases respectively, with 13 bases between them. This record belongs to a study of identical twins. Study-level results: For cord blood, abundant beta clonotypes had fewer insertions, unlike memory repertoires, which showed none. Where beta out-of-frame sequences were concerned, excess twin sharing was weaker.

These data also formed part of another study, on yellow fever vaccine responses in identical twins.

The sequencing input was CD4+ T cells sorted from blood. The clonotype was recovered from a woman between 18 and 29 years old in good health. The chain combines TRBV11-2 with TRBJ2-3; D uncertain. In DNA form, the CDR3 reads TGTGCCAGCAGCCGGATGGGTTTCGCAGATACGCAGTATTTT. Encoded protein: CASSRMGFADTQYF.